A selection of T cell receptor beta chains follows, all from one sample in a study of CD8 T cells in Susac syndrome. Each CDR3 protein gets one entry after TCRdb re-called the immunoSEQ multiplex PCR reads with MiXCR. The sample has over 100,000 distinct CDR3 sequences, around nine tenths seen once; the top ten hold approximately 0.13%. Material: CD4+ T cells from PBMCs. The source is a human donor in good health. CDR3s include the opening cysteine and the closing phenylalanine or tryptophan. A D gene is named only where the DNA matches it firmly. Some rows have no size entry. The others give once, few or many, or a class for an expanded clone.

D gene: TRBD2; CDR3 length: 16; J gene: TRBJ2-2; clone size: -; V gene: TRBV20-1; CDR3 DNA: TGCAGTGCTAGTCCCCCTAGCGGGGTTAACACCGGGGAGCTGTTTTTT; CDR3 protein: CSASPPSGVNTGELFF
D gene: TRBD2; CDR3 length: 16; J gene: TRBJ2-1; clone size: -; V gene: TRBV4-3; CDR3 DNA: TGCGCCAGCAGCCAAAAGACTAGCGGGGGGGCCGTTGAGCAGTTCTTC; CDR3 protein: CASSQKTSGGAVEQFF
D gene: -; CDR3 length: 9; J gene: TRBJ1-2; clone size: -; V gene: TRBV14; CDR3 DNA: TGTGCCAGCAGCGAAGGCTACACCTTC; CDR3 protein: CASSEGYTF
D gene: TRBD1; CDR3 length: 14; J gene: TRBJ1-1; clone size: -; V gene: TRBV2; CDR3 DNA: TGTGCCAGCAGTGAAAGGGGGCTCGGCACTGAAGCTTTCTTT; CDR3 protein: CASSERGLGTEAFF
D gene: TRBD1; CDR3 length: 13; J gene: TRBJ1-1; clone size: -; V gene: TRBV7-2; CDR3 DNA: TGTGCCAGCAGCTTCGACAGGGTTGGTGAAGCTTTCTTT; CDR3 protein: CASSFDRVGEAFF
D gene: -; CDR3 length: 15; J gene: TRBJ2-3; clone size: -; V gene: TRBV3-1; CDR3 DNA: TGTGCCAGCAGCCAAGGTGCAGGCTTCACAGATACGCAGTATTTT; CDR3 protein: CASSQGAGFTDTQYF
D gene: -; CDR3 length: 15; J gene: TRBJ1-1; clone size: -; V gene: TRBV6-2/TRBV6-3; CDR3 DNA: TGTGCCAGCAGCGATGGGAAGACAGCGAACACTGAAGCTTTCTTT; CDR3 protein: CASSDGKTANTEAFF
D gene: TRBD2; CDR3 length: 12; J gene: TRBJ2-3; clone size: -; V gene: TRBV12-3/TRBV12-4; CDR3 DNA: TGTGCCAGCGGGGGAGGGAGGAATACGCAGTATTTT; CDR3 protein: CASGGGRNTQYF
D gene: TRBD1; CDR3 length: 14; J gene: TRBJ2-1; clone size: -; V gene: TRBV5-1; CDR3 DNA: TGCGCCAGCAGCTGGGGACAGTCTTACAATGAGCAGTTCTTC; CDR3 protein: CASSWGQSYNEQFF
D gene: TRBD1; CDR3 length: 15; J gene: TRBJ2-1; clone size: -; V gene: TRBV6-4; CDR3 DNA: TGTGCCAGCAGTTCGGGGACAGGGGGTAAGGATGAGCAGTTCTTC; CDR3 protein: CASSSGTGGKDEQFF
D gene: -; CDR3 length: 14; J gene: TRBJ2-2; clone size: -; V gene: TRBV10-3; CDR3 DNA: TGTGCCATCAAAGGGGCAACGAACACCGGGGAGCTGTTTTTT; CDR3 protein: CAIKGATNTGELFF
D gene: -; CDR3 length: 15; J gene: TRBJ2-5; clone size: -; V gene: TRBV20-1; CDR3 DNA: TGCAGTGCTAGACTCCCTTACGCAGGGAGAGAGACCCAGTACTTC; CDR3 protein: CSARLPYAGRETQYF
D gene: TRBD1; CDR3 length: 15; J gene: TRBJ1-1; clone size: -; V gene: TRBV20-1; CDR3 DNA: TGCAGTGCTGAGCAAGGGGGCAGGGCGAACACTGAAGCTTTCTTT; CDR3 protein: CSAEQGGRANTEAFF
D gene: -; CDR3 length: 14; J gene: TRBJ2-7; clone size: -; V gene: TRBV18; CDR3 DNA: TGTGCCAGCTCACCACGGGGGCCCCGGGCCGAGCAGTACTTC; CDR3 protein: CASSPRGPRAEQYF
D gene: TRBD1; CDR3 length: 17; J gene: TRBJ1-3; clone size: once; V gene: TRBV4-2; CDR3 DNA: TGTGCCAGCAGCCAGGCAGGGGGCCGCCACTCTGGAAACACCATATATTTT; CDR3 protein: CASSQAGGRHSGNTIYF
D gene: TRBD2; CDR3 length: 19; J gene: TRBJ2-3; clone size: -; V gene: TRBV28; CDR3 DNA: TGTGCCAGCAGCTCCGTTATAGCGGGGCTCCTAATTAACACAGATACGCAGTATTTT; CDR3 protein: CASSSVIAGLLINTDTQYF
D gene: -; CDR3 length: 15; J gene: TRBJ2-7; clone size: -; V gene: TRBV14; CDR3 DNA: TGTGCCAGCAGCCAAGGGACCGGTGACTTCTACGAGCAGTACTTC; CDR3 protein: CASSQGTGDFYEQYF
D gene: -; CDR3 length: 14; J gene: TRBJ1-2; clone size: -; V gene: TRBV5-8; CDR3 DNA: TGTGCCAGCAGCTTATATGACCTTTTTCGTGGCTACACCTTC; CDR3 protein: CASSLYDLFRGYTF
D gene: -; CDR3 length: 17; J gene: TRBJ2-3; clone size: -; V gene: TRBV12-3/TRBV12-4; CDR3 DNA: TGTGCCAGCAGTTTAAGGCTATCAGGGGCCAGCACAGATACGCAGTATTTT; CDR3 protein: CASSLRLSGASTDTQYF
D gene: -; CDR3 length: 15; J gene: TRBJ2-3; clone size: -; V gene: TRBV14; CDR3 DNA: TGTGCCAGCAGCCAACAAGGGAGAAATACAGATACGCAGTATTTT; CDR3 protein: CASSQQGRNTDTQYF
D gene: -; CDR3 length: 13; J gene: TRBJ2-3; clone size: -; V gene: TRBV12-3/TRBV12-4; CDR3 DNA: TGTGCCAGCAGTCTAACGGCCACAGATACGCAGTATTTT; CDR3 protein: CASSLTATDTQYF
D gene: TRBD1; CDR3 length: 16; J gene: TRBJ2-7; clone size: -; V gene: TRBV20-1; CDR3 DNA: TGCAGTGCTAGAGATCCCCTCGGGACAGGCACCTACGAGCAGTACTTC; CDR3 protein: CSARDPLGTGTYEQYF
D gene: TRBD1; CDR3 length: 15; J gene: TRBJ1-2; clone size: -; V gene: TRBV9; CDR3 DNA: TGTGCCAGCAGCGTGGACAGGGGGCGCCTCGGTGGCTACACCTTC; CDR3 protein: CASSVDRGRLGGYTF
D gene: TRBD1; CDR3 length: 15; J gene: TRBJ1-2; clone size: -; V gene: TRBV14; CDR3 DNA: TGTGCCAGCAGCCACGCCGGGACAGGGGTCTATGGCTACACCTTC; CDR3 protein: CASSHAGTGVYGYTF
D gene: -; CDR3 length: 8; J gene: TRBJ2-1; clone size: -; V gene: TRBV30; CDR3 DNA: TGTGCCTGGAGTGAGCAGTTCTTC; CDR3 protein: CAWSEQFF
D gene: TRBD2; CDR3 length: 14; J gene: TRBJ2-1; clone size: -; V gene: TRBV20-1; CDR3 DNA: TGCAGTGCTGAGACGGGAGGTTCCTACAATGAGCAGTTCTTC; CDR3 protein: CSAETGGSYNEQFF
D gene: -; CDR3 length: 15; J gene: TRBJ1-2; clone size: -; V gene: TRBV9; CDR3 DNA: TGTGCCAGCAGCGGGGGCAGGCCCCGGGACTATGGCTACACCTTC; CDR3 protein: CASSGGRPRDYGYTF
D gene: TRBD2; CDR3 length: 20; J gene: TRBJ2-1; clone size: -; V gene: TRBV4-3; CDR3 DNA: TGCGCCAGCAGCGAAGAGCCCCAGACTAGCGGGATCAGCTCCTACAATGAGCAGTTCTTC; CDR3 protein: CASSEEPQTSGISSYNEQFF
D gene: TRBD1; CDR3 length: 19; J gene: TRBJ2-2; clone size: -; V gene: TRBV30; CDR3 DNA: TGTGCCTGGAGTGTACTCTTCCGGACAGGGGGTTCGGGCACCGGGGAGCTGTTTTTT; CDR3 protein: CAWSVLFRTGGSGTGELFF
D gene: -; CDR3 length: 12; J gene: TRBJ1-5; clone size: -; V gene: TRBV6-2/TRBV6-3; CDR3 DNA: TGTGCCAGCACCGATCCTAATCAGCCCCAGCATTTT; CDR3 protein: CASTDPNQPQHF
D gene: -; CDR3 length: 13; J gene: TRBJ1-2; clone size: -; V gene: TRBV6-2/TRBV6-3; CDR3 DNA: TGTGCCAGCACCTGGGAGGGCGTCTATGGCTACACCTTC; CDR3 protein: CASTWEGVYGYTF
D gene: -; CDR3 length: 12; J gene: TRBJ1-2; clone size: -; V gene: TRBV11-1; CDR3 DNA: TGTGCCAGCAGCTTGCGGAACTATGGCTACACCTTC; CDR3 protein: CASSLRNYGYTF
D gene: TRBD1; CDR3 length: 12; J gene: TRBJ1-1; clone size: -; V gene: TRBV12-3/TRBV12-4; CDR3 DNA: TGTGCCAGCAGTCCCAGACAGGGGCGAGCTTTCTTT; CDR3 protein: CASSPRQGRAFF
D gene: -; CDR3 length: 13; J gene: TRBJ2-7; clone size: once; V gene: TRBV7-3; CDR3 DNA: TGTGCCAGCAGCTTAAGTCCGCCGGGGGAGCAGTACTTC; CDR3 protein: CASSLSPPGEQYF
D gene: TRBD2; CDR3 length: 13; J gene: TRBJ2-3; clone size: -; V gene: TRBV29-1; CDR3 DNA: TGCAGCGTTGGGGGGGGAACGGAAGATACGCAGTATTTT; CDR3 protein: CSVGGGTEDTQYF